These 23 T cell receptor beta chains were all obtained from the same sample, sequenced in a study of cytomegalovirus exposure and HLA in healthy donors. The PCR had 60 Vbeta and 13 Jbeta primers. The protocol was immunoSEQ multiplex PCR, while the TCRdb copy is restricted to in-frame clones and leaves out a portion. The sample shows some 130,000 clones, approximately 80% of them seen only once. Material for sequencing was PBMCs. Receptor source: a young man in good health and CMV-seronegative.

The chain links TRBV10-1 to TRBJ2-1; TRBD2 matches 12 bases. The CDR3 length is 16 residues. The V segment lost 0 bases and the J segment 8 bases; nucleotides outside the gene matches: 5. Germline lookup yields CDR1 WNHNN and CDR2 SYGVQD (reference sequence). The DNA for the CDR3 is TGCGCCAGCAGTGAGTCCTCTAGCGGGAGGGCACATGAGCAGTTCTTC. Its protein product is CASSESSSGRAHEQFF.

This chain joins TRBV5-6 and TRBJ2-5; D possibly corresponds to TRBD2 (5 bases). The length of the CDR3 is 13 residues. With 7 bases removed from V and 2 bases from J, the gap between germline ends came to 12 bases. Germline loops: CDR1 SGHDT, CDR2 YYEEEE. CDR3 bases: TGTGCCAGCTCCCTGGAGGAGCAAGAGACCCAGTACTTC. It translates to CASSLEEQETQYF.

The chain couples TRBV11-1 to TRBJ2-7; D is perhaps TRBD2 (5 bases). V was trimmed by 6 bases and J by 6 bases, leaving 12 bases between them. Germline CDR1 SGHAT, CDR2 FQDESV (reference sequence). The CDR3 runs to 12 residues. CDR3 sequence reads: CASSPSSIEQYF. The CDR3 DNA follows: TGTGCCAGCAGTCCTAGCTCCATCGAGCAGTACTTC.

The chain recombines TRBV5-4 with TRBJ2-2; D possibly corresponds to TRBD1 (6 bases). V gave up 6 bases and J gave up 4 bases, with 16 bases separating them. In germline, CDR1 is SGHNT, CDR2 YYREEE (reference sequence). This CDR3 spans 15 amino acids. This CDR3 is CASNSGAASTGELFF. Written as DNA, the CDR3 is TGTGCCAGCAACTCAGGGGCCGCGAGCACCGGGGAGCTGTTTTTT.

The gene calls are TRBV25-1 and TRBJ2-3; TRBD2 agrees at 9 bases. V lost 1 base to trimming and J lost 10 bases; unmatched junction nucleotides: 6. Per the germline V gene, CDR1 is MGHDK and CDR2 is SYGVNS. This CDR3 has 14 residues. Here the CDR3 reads CASSEFASGNPQYF. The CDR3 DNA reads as TGTGCCAGCAGTGAATTCGCTAGCGGGAATCCGCAGTATTTT.

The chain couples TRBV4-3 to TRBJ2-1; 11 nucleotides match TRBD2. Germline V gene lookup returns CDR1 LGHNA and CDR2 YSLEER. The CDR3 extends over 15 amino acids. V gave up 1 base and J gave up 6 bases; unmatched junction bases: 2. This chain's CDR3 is CASSQASGGINEQFF. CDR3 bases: TGCGCCAGCAGCCAAGCTAGCGGGGGGATCAATGAGCAGTTCTTC.

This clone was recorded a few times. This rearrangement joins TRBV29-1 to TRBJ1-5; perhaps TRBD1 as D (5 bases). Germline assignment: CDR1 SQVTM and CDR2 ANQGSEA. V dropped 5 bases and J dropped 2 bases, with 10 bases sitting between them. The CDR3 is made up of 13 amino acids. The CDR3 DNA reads TGCAGCGTTAGCCGGGGGGGCAATCAGCCCCAGCATTTT. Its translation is CSVSRGGNQPQHF.

The CDR3 bases are TGTGCCACCCGGGGGGGGAGCTACACTGAAGCTTTCTTT. Protein product: CATRGGSYTEAFF. The chain joins TRBV6-5 to TRBJ1-1; TRBD1 might be the D (5 bases). The CDR3 spans 13 residues. V was trimmed by 10 bases and J by 3 bases, leaving 15 bases between them. Germline CDR1 is MNHEY and CDR2 is SVGAGI.

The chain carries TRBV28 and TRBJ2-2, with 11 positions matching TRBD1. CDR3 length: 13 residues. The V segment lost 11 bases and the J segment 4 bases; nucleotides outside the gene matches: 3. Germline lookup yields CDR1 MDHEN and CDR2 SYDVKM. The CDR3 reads CAGQGAGTGELFF. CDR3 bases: TGTGCCGGACAGGGGGCAGGCACCGGGGAGCTGTTTTTT.

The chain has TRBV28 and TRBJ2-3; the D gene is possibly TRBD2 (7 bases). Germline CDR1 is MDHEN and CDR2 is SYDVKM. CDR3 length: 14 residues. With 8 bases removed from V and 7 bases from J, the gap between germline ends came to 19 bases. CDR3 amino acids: CASLSTGSGNTQYF. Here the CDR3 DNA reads TGTGCCAGCCTCTCGACAGGCAGCGGGAATACGCAGTATTTT.

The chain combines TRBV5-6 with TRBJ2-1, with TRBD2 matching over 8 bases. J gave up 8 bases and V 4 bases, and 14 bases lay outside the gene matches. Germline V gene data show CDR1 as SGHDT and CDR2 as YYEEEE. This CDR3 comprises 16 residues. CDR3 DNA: TGTGCCAGCAGCCTCCTCTGGGCGGGAGGCGGGGATGAGCAGTTCTTC. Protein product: CASSLLWAGGGDEQFF.

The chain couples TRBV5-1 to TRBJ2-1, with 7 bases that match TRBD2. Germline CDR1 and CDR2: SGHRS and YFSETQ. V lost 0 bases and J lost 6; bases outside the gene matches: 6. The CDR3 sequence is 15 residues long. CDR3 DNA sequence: TGCGCCAGCAGCTTGGCGTTAGCTAGCGGCAATGAGCAGTTCTTC. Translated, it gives CASSLALASGNEQFF.

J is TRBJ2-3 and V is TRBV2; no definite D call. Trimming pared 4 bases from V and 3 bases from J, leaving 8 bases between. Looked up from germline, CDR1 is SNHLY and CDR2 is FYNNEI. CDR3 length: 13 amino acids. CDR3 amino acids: CASSARTTDTQYF. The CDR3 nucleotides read TGTGCCAGCAGTGCCCGAACTACAGATACGCAGTATTTT.

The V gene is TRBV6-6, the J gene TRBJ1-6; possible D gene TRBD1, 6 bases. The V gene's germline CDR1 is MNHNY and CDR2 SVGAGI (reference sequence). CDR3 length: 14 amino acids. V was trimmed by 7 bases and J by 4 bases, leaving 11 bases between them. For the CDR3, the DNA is TGTGCCAGCACCCTGACAGGTTATAATTCACCCCTCCACTTT. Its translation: CASTLTGYNSPLHF.

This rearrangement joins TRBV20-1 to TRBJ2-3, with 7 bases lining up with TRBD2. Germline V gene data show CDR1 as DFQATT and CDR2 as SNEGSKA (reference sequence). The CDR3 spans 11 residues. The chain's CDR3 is CRAGDTDTQYF. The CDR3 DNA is TGCAGGGCGGGGGACACAGATACGCAGTATTTT.

The CDR3 DNA follows: TGCGCCAGCAGCTTGGATTTGGCGGGTAGCACAGATACGCAGTATTTT. Encoded protein: CASSLDLAGSTDTQYF. The V and J genes are TRBV5-1 and TRBJ2-3, with a weak D call TRBD2 (5 bases). V dropped 0 bases and J dropped 0 bases, with 11 bases sitting between them. The CDR3 is 16 amino acids. The germline V gene encodes CDR1 SGHRS and CDR2 YFSETQ.

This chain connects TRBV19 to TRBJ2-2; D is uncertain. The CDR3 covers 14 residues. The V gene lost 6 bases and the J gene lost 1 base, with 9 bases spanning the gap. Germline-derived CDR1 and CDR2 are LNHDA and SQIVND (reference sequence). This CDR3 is CASSAVQNTGELFF. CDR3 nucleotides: TGTGCCAGTAGCGCGGTTCAGAACACCGGGGAGCTGTTTTTT. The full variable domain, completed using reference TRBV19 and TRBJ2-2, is DGGITQSPKYLFRKEGQNVTLSCEQNLNHDAMYWYRQDPGQGLRLIYYSQIVNDFQKGDIAEGYSVSREKKESFPLTVTSAQKNPTAFYLCASSAVQNTGELFFGEGSRLTVL.

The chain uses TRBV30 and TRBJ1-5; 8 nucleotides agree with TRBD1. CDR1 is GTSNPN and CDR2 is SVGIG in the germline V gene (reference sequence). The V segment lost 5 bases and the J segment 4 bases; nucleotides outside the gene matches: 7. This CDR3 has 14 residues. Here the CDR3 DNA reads TGTGCCTGGGACCGACAGGGGCAGAATCAGCCCCAGCATTTT. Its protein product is CAWDRQGQNQPQHF. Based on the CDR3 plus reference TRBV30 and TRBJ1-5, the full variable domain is SQTIHQWPATLVQPVGSPLSLECTVEGTSNPNLYWYRQAAGRGLQLLFYSVGIGQISSEVPQNLSASRPQDRQFILSSKKLLLSDSGFYLCAWDRQGQNQPQHFGDGTRLSIL.

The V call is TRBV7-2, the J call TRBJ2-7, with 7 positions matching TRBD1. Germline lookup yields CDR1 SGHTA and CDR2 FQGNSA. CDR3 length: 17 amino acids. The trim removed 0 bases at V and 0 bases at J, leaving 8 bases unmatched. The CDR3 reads CASSLASSRGSSYEQYF. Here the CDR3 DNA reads TGTGCCAGCAGCTTAGCGAGTAGCAGGGGGAGCTCCTACGAGCAGTACTTC.

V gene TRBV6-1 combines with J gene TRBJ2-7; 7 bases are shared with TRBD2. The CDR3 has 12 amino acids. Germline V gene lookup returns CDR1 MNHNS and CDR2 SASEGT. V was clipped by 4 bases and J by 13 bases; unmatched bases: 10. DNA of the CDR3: TGTGCCAGCAGTGTAACTCTACTAGCGAGATACTTC. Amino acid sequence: CASSVTLLARYF.

The CDR3 DNA sequence: TGTGCCAGCAGTGCGGGGTTTATCTCCTACGAGCAGTACTTC. The encoded protein is CASSAGFISYEQYF. The chain is built from TRBV27 and TRBJ2-5, with D possibly TRBD2 on 6 matching bases. The end of the DNA is better explained by TRBJ2-7, so the J call may be wrong. Germline CDR1 MNHEY, CDR2 SMNVEV (reference sequence). The CDR3 length is 14 residues.

The CDR3 region has the DNA TGTGCCAGCAGCCCTACTAGCGGCCGGAACACCGGGGAGCTGTTTTTT. Translated: CASSPTSGRNTGELFF. V gene TRBV9 combines with J gene TRBJ2-2; 8 nucleotides agree with TRBD2. V gave up 4 bases and J gave up 1 base; unmatched junction bases: 6. This CDR3 has 16 residues. Germline V gene lookup returns CDR1 SGDLS and CDR2 YYNGEE.

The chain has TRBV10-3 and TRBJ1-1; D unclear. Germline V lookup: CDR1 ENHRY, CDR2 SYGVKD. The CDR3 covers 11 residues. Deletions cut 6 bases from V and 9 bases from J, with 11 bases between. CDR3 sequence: CAISSFGKAFF. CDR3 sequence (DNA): TGTGCCATCAGCTCCTTCGGGAAAGCTTTCTTT.